This T cell receptor (beta chain) was profiled in a study of shared clonotypes between healthy human individuals. For the study at large: Three CD4 naive, three CD4 memory, two CD8 naive and one CD8 memory plate were used per donor. General study findings and limits: About 4.5% of naive CD4 clonotypes were common to a few donors.

CD45RO-negative CD8 cells positively selected for CCR7 made up the naive population, which excluded terminally differentiated effector memory CD45RA+ cells. About this clone itself: Its specificity is not known.

The data were produced by immunoSEQ multiplex PCR, yet TCRdb's version contains in-frame clones alone and is incomplete. The sample holds about 1.9 million clones, roughly 93% seen once. This receptor was identified in a man younger than 35 in good health. Some clones in this sample may be carry-over from other donors' samples. Source material: naive CD8+ T cells from PBMCs.

The CDR3 loop is CASSVGQGDHEQYF. CDR3 nucleotides: TGTGCCAGCAGCGTTGGACAGGGAGACCACGAGCAGTACTTC. V is TRBV9 and J is TRBJ2-7; 8 bases map to TRBD1. V lost 2 bases and J lost 5; bases outside the gene matches: 6. The CDR3 spans 14 residues. Germline assignment: CDR1 SGDLS and CDR2 YYNGEE.